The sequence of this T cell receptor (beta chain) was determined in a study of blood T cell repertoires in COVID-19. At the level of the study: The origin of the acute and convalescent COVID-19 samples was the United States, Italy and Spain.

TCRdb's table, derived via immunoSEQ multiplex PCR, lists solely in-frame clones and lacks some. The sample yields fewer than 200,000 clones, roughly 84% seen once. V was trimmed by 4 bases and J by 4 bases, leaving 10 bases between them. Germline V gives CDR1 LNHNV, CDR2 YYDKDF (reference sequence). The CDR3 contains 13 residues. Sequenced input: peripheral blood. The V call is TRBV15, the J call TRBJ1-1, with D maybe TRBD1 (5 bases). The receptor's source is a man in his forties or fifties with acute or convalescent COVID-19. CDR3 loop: CATSIGRVTEAFF. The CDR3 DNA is TGTGCCACCAGCATTGGCAGGGTCACTGAAGCTTTCTTT.